This passage covers 9 T cell receptor beta chains from one sample sequenced in a study of T cells after yellow fever vaccination. TCRdb passed the 5' RACE reads through MiXCR, listing each CDR3 protein once. Here the sample spans hundreds of thousands of distinct CDR3 sequences, around 4% being singletons. This specimen consisted of PBMCs, obtained on the day of the yellow fever booster vaccination. Receptor source: a man between 18 and 35 years old who received the YFV17D yellow fever vaccine.

The chain links TRBV28 to TRBJ1-1; 8 positions match TRBD1. With 4 bases clipped from V and 11 bases from J, the junction kept 9 bases outside the gene matches. CDR1 is MDHEN, CDR2 SYDVKM, per germline. CDR3 size: 13 residues. DNA of the CDR3: TGTGCCAGCAGTTCCCAGGGGGCCCGTCGGGCTTTCTTT. This encodes CASSSQGARRAFF. The full variable domain, rest sourced from reference TRBV28 and TRBJ1-1, is DVKVTQSSRYLVKRTGEKVFLECVQDMDHENMFWYRQDPGLGLRLIYFSYDVKMKEKGDIPEGYSVSREKKERFSLILESASTNQTSMYLCASSSQGARRAFFGQGTRLTVV.

This clonotype was seen repeatedly, ten times or more. The rearrangement uses TRBV4-1 and TRBJ2-1, with a weak D call TRBD1 (6 bases). Germline CDR1 and CDR2: MGHRA and YSYEKL. The ends were cut back, 8 bases at V and 4 bases at J, with 12 bases in the middle. This CDR3 region has 13 residues. The CDR3 reads CASEGGFYNEQFF. The CDR3 DNA sequence: TGCGCCAGCGAAGGGGGATTTTACAATGAGCAGTTCTTC.

In its sample, this clonotype was seen many times. J is TRBJ2-2 and V is TRBV4-1; no firm D call. V was trimmed by 5 bases and J by 2 bases, leaving 3 bases between them. CDR3 length: 12 residues. Germline assignment: CDR1 MGHRA and CDR2 YSYEKL. The CDR3 protein is CASSENTGELFF. CDR3 sequence (DNA): TGCGCCAGCAGCGAAAACACCGGGGAGCTGTTTTTT.

Many counts were recorded for this clonotype. The junction shows a germline mismatch at one end, possibly a read error. The V call is TRBV7-7, the J call TRBJ2-5; the D call may be TRBD1 or TRBD2 (8 bases each). Germline CDR1 reads SSHAT; CDR2 reads FNYEAQ (reference sequence). The CDR3 loop spans 15 amino acids. CDR3 residues: CASSYGGGQAETQYF. The CDR3 nucleotides are TGTGCTAGCAGCTACGGGGGGGGACAGGCGGAGACCCAGTACTTC.

This clonotype occurred many times. The J gene is TRBJ1-5, the V gene TRBV5-4, with TRBD1 identical over 7 bases. Germline trimming cut 4 bases from V and 4 bases from J; bases unmatched to any gene: 5. CDR1 is SGHNT, CDR2 YYREEE, per germline (reference sequence). The CDR3 extends over 14 amino acids. CDR3 nucleotides: TGTGCCAGCAGCGTCCAGGGGGAGAATCAGCCCCAGCATTTT. This gives the protein CASSVQGENQPQHF.

This clonotype showed up many times. The V and J genes are TRBV7-2 and TRBJ2-5; 9 bases fit TRBD1. The CDR3 consists of 15 residues. Germline CDR1 SGHTA, CDR2 FQGNSA. Unmatched junction bases numbered 8, after V lost 4 bases and J lost 5 bases. In nucleotides, the CDR3 is TGTGCCAGCAGCTCTGCCACAGGGGGCTGGGAGACCCAGTACTTC. Amino acids: CASSSATGGWETQYF. Filled out from reference TRBV7-2 and TRBJ2-5, the complete variable domain reads GAGVSQSPSNKVTEKGKDVELRCDPISGHTALYWYRQSLGQGLEFLIYFQGNSAPDKSGLPSDRFSAERTGGSVSTLTIQRTQQEDSAVYLCASSSATGGWETQYFGPGTRLLVL.

This clonotype was detected a few times. The gene calls are TRBV9 and TRBJ2-5, with 12 nucleotides matching TRBD2. Germline V gives CDR1 SGDLS, CDR2 YYNGEE. With 3 bases clipped from V and 4 bases from J, the junction kept 4 bases outside the gene matches. This CDR3 has 15 residues. The CDR3 DNA is TGTGCCAGCAGCGGCGGACTAGCGGGGACAGAGACCCAGTACTTC. Translating it yields CASSGGLAGTETQYF.

The chain carries TRBV29-1 and TRBJ2-7, with D perhaps TRBD1 (6 bases). V was shortened by 5 bases and J by 1 base, with 18 bases between the two germline ends. Germline loops: CDR1 SQVTM, CDR2 ANQGSEA. The CDR3 is 15 amino acids. The CDR3 is CSVYTTLDRSYEQYF. The CDR3, as DNA: TGCAGCGTTTACACCACGCTAGACAGGTCCTACGAGCAGTACTTC.

This clonotype was seen ten or more times. The chain joins TRBV5-1 to TRBJ1-2; perhaps TRBD1 as D (5 bases). The CDR3 contains 15 residues. With 1 base removed from V and 1 base from J, the gap between germline ends came to 11 bases. The germline gives CDR1 SGHRS, CDR2 YFSETQ. The CDR3 region is CASSLWGIFNYGYTF. The CDR3 DNA follows: TGCGCCAGCAGCTTGTGGGGGATCTTTAACTATGGCTACACCTTC. Full variable domain (missing parts from reference TRBV5-1 and TRBJ1-2): KAGVTQTPRYLIKTRGQQVTLSCSPISGHRSVSWYQQTPGQGLQFLFEYFSETQRNKGNFPGRFSGRQFSNSRSEMNVSTLELGDSALYLCASSLWGIFNYGYTFGSGTRLTVV.